This paragraph reports one TCR beta chain. Antigen unknown. This sample is part of a study of radiation and T cells in renal cell carcinoma. Study-level points and caveats: Top tumor clonotypes rose in blood 2 weeks post-radiation, then contracted.

Clones were read by immunoSEQ multiplex PCR, and TCRdb kept only the in-frame ones, dropping some. The sample lists approximately 85,000 clones; approximately 90% were seen once. This sample's time point: blood 4 weeks post-SBRT, at nephrectomy. The sample's treatment: 15 Gy SBRT to primary tumor, nephrectomy 4 weeks later. V dropped 6 bases and J dropped 5 bases, with 8 bases sitting between them. This CDR3 region has 13 residues. Germline V CDR1 and CDR2: SNHLY, FYNNEI. This chain connects TRBV2 to TRBJ2-6; D unclear. The material sequenced was blood, taken from a patient whose treatment included radiotherapy and nephrectomy. This receptor was obtained from a woman aged 70-85 years with renal cell carcinoma. CDR3 residues: CASRAARANVLTF. In nucleotides, the CDR3 is TGTGCCAGCAGGGCTGCCAGGGCCAACGTCCTGACTTTC. The complete variable domain, with remaining parts taken from reference TRBV2 and TRBJ2-6, reads EPEVTQTPSHQVTQMGQEVILRCVPISNHLYFYWYRQILGQKVEFLVSFYNNEISEKSEIFDDQFSVERPDGSNFTLKIRSTKLEDSAMYFCASRAARANVLTFGAGSRLTVL.